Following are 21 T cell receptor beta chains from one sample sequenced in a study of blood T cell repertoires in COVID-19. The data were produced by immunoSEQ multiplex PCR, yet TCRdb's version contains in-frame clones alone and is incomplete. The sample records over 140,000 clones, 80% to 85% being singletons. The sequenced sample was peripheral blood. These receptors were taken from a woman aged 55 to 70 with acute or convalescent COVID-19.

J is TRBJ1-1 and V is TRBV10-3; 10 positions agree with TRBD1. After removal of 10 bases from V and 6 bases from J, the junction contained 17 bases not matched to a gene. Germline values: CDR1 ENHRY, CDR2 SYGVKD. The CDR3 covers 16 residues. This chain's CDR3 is CATGMGQGQNRAEAFF. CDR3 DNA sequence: TGTGCCACTGGAATGGGACAGGGGCAAAATAGGGCTGAAGCTTTCTTT.

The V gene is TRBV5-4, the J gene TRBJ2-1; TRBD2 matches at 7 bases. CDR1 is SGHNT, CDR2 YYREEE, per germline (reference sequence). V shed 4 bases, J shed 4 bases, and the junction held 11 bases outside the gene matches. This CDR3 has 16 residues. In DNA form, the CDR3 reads TGTGCCAGCAGCCGCCCCAGCGGGACCGGATACAATGAGCAGTTCTTC. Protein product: CASSRPSGTGYNEQFF.

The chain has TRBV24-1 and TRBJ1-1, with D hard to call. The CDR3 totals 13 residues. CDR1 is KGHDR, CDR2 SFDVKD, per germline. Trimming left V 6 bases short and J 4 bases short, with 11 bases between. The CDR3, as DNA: TGTGCCACCAGTTCGACGGGAGGCACTGAAGCTTTCTTT. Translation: CATSSTGGTEAFF.

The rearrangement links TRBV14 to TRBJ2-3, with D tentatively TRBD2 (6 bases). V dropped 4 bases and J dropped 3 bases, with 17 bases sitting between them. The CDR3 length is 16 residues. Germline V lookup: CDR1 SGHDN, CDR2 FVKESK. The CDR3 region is CASSLIPGERTDTQYF. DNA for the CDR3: TGTGCCAGCAGCCTCATCCCGGGAGAGAGAACAGATACGCAGTATTTT.

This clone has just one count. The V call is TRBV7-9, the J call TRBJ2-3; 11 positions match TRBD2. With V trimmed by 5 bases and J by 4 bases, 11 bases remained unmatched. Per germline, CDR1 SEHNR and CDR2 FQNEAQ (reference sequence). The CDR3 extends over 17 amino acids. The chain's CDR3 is CASSPSPGLAAADTQYF. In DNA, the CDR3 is TGTGCCAGCAGCCCATCCCCGGGACTAGCGGCCGCAGATACGCAGTATTTT.

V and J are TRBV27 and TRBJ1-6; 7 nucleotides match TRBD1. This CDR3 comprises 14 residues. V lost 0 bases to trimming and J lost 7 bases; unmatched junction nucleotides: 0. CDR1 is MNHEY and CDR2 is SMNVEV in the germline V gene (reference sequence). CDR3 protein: CASSLSDRNSPLHF. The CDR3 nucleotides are TGTGCCAGCAGTTTATCGGACAGGAATTCACCCCTCCACTTT.

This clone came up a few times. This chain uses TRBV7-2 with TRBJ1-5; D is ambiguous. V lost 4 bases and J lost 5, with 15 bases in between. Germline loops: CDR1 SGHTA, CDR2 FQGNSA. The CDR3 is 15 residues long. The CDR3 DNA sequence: TGTGCCAGCAGCTCCCGTAGGGAAGCGGATCAGCCCCAGCATTTT. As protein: CASSSRREADQPQHF.

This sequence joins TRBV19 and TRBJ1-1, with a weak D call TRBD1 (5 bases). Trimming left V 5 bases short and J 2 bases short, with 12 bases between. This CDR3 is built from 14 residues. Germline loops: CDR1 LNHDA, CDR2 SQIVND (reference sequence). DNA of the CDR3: TGTGCCAGTAGTGTACAGGTTGACAACACTGAAGCTTTCTTT. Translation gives CASSVQVDNTEAFF.

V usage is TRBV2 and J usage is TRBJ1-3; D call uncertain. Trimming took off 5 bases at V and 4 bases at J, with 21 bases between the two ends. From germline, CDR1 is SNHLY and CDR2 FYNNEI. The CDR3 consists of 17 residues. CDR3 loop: CASSFLGLAASGNTIYF. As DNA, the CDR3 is TGTGCCAGCAGTTTTCTTGGACTCGCGGCCTCCGGAAACACCATATATTTT.

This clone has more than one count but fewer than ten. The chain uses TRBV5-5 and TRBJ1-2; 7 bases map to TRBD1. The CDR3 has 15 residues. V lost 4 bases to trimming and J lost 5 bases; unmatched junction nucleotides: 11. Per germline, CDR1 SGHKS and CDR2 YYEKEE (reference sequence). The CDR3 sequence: CASSRDGGQNYGYTF. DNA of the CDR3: TGTGCCAGCAGCAGGGATGGGGGACAGAATTATGGCTACACCTTC.

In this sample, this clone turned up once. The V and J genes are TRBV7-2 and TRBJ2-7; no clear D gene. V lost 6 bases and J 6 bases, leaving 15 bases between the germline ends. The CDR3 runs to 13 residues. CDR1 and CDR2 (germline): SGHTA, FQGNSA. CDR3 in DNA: TGTGCCAGCAGTACACAGATCTTGGGCGAGCAGTACTTC. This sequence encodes CASSTQILGEQYF.

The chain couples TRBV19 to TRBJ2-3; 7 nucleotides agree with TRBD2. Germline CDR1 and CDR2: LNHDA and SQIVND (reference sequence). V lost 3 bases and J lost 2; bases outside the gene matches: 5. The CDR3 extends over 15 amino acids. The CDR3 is CASSMDGRPTDTQYF. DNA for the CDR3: TGTGCCAGTAGTATGGACGGGAGGCCCACAGATACGCAGTATTTT. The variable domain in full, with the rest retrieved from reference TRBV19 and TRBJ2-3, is DGGITQSPKYLFRKEGQNVTLSCEQNLNHDAMYWYRQDPGQGLRLIYYSQIVNDFQKGDIAEGYSVSREKKESFPLTVTSAQKNPTAFYLCASSMDGRPTDTQYFGPGTRLTVL.

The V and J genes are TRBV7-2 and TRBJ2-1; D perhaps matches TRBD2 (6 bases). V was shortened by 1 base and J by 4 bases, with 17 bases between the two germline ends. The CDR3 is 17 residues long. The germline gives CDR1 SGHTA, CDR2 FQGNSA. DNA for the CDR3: TGTGCCAGCAGCTTAGTCTTCGCGGGGTCCATTTACAATGAGCAGTTCTTC. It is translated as CASSLVFAGSIYNEQFF.

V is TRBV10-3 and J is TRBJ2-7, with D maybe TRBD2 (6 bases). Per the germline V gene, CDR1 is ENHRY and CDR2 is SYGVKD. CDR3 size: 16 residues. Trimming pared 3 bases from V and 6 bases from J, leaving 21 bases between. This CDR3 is CAISEFGRLDSFEQYF. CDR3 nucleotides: TGTGCCATCAGTGAATTCGGGAGACTAGATTCATTCGAGCAGTACTTC.

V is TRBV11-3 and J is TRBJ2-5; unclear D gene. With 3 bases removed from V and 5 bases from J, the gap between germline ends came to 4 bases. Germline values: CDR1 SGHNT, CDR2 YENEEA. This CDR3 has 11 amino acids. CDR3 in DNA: TGTGCCAGCAGCTTTGAGGAGACCCAGTACTTC. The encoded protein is CASSFEETQYF.

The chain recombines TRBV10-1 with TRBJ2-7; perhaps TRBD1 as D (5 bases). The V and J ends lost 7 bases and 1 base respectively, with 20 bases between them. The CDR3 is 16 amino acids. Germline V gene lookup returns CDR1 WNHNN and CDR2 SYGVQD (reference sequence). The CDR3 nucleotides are TGCGCCAGCACTCGATTTTCAGGGAATCGGTCCTACGAGCAGTACTTC. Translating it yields CASTRFSGNRSYEQYF.

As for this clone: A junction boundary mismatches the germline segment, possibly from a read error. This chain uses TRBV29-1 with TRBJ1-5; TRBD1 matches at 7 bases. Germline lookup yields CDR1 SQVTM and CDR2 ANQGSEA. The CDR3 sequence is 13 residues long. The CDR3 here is CSVRTGSDQPQHF. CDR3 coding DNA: TGCAGCGTAAGGACAGGTAGCGATCAGCCCCAGCATTTT.

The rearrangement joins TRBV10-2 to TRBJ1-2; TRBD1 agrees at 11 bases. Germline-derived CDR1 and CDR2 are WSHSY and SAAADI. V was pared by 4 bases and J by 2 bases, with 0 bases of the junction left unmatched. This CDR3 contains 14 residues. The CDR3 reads CASSGTGGNYGYTF. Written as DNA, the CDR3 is TGCGCCAGCAGTGGGACAGGGGGCAACTATGGCTACACCTTC.

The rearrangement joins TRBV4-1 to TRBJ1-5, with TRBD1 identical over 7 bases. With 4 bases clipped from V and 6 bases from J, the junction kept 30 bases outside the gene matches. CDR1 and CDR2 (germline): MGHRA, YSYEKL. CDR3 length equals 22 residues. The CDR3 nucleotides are TGCGCCAGCAGCCGCTCAGCCAAGATGGGTTTCCGCGCAGGGGGTAATGGTCAGCCCCAGCATTTT. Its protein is CASSRSAKMGFRAGGNGQPQHF.

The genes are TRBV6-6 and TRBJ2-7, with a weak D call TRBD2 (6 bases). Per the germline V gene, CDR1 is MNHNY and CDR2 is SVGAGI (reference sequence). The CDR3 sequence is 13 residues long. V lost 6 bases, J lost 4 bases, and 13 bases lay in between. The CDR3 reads CASSLPGLYEQYF. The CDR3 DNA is TGTGCCAGCAGCCTCCCCGGACTATACGAGCAGTACTTC.

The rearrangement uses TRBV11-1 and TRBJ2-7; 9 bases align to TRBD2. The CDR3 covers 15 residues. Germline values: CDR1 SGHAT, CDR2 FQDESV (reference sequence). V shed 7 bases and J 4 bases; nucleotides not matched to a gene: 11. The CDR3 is CASTEGAGGRYEQYF. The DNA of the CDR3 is TGTGCCAGCACCGAGGGAGCGGGAGGTCGGTACGAGCAGTACTTC.